One and the same sample provided the 11 T cell receptor beta chains below, sequenced in a study of T cells after yellow fever vaccination. TCRdb reprocessed the 5' RACE reads with MiXCR, giving one entry per CDR3 protein. The repertoire holds more than 250,000 distinct CDR3 sequences, with around 6.8% as singletons. Source: PBMCs, taken 45 days after the first yellow fever vaccination. All receptors come from a man younger than 35 who received the YFV17D yellow fever vaccine.

This chain links TRBV6-2 or TRBV6-3 with TRBJ1-1; D unresolved. Per the germline V gene, CDR1 is MNHEY and CDR2 is SVGEGT. V lost 4 bases to trimming and J lost 3 bases, with 9 bases between them. This CDR3 is 13 amino acids long. CDR3 in amino acids: CASSLEKYTEAFF. CDR3 coding DNA: TGTGCCAGCAGTTTAGAGAAATACACTGAAGCTTTCTTT.

This clonotype was observed a few times. The chain couples TRBV6-1 to TRBJ2-3, with D tentatively TRBD2 (6 bases). V was trimmed by 6 bases and J by 6 bases, leaving 13 bases between them. Germline V CDR1 and CDR2: MNHNS, SASEGT. The CDR3 runs to 13 residues. CDR3: CASRLDYFDTQYF. The CDR3 coding sequence is TGTGCCAGCAGATTGGACTACTTTGATACGCAGTATTTT.

In this sample, this clonotype turned up a few times. The V gene is TRBV19, the J gene TRBJ2-1, with D hard to call. Trimming cost V 3 bases and J 8 bases, with 11 bases left between them. Germline values: CDR1 LNHDA, CDR2 SQIVND (reference sequence). This CDR3 has 13 residues. DNA for the CDR3: TGTGCCAGTAGTATTTTTTCAAGGGATGAGCAGTTCTTC. Translation gives CASSIFSRDEQFF.

The V call is TRBV9, the J call TRBJ2-6; 8 positions match TRBD1. Losses at the gene ends were 5 bases for V and 3 bases for J; bases not matched to a gene: 10. The CDR3 spans 17 residues. Germline values: CDR1 SGDLS, CDR2 YYNGEE. CDR3 sequence reads: CASSPGGSLSGANVLTF. In DNA form, the CDR3 reads TGTGCCAGCAGTCCAGGGGGCTCGTTAAGTGGGGCCAACGTCCTGACTTTC.

The sample holds many counts of this clonotype. This chain uses TRBV6-2 or TRBV6-3 with TRBJ2-2; D gene unclear. Trimming removed 0 bases at V and 4 bases at J, with 3 bases between. The CDR3 is 13 residues long. Germline assignment: CDR1 MNHEY and CDR2 SVGEGT. The CDR3 sequence is CASSYSTTGELFF. The CDR3 DNA reads TGTGCCAGCAGTTACTCGACCACCGGGGAGCTGTTTTTT.

The genes are TRBV5-6 and TRBJ1-5, with unresolved D. The V and J ends lost 2 bases and 6 bases respectively, with 15 bases between them. The CDR3 consists of 15 residues. In germline, CDR1 is SGHDT, CDR2 YYEEEE. CDR3 protein: CASSLRPGRPQPQHF. The CDR3 DNA reads as TGTGCCAGCAGCTTAAGACCCGGTCGTCCTCAGCCCCAGCATTTT.

This clonotype was seen only a few times. The chain combines TRBV7-3 with TRBJ2-3; unclear D gene. V was cut by 3 bases and J by 2 bases, with 12 bases left in between. The germline V gene has CDR1 SGHTA and CDR2 FQGTGA. The CDR3 covers 15 residues. CDR3 sequence: CASSLGLHSTDTQYF. The CDR3 DNA reads TGTGCCAGCAGCTTGGGTCTTCACTCCACAGATACGCAGTATTTT.

The gene calls are TRBV14 and TRBJ1-1, with no clear D. In germline, CDR1 is SGHDN, CDR2 FVKESK. The V end was cut by 0 bases, the J end by 0 bases, with 8 bases between. This CDR3 spans 15 amino acids. The CDR3 bases are TGTGCCAGCAGCCAAGAAAGACCGTTGAACACTGAAGCTTTCTTT. Translating it yields CASSQERPLNTEAFF.

The chain is built from TRBV12-5 and TRBJ2-2, with D tentatively TRBD1 (5 bases). V was shortened by 1 base and J by 6 bases, with 9 bases between the two germline ends. Per the germline V gene, CDR1 is LGHNT and CDR2 is FRNRAP. This CDR3 is 14 amino acids long. In DNA, the CDR3 is TGTGCTAGTGGTTTGGGACAGCCTGCCGGGGAGCTGTTTTTT. Its translation: CASGLGQPAGELFF.

This clonotype was observed many times. The rearrangement uses TRBV20-1 and TRBJ2-3, with D perhaps matching TRBD1 (5 bases). The CDR3 extends over 15 amino acids. The V end was cut by 0 bases, the J end by 2 bases, with 12 bases between. Germline-derived CDR1 and CDR2 are DFQATT and SNEGSKA (reference sequence). This chain's CDR3 is CSARDNGGATDTQYF. The DNA of the CDR3 is TGCAGTGCTAGAGATAACGGTGGGGCCACAGATACGCAGTATTTT.

The chain is built from TRBV18 and TRBJ2-7; D gene unclear. Germline CDR1 KGHSH, CDR2 LQKENI. The CDR3 has 16 amino acids. V lost 1 base and J lost 3, with 16 bases in between. The DNA of the CDR3 is TGTGCCAGCTCACCACGTTCTGGATGGGGAAACTACGAGCAGTACTTC. The encoded protein is CASSPRSGWGNYEQYF.